Below, 18 T cell receptor beta chains from the same sample are listed, as sequenced in a study of Ad26.COV2.S vaccination and SARS-CoV-2 variants. Measured with immunoSEQ multiplex PCR; TCRdb has only the in-frame clones, and not every one. The top ten hold roughly 6% of the sample, which has 300,000 to 400,000 clones, roughly nine tenths seen once. Treatment here: some 19 received Ad26.COV2.S at low or high dose, single or two shots; 5 received placebo; per-sample allocation not given. Following the first vaccine or placebo injection, samples were taken on day 63. Sequencing used peripheral blood, obtained in a trial of Ad26.COV2.S vaccine versus placebo. The receptor set was obtained from a person between 18 and 65 years old who received the Ad26.COV2.S COVID-19 vaccine or a placebo.

Comments on this clone: Different DNA sequences within this sample yield the same CDR3. The rearrangement joins TRBV18 to TRBJ1-1; the D is unclear. Germline CDR1 and CDR2: KGHSH and LQKENI. Trimming stripped 3 bases from V and 0 bases from J, with 5 bases between. The CDR3 is 13 amino acids. CDR3 region: CASSPSMNTEAFF. CDR3 coding DNA: TGTGCCAGCTCACCTTCAATGAACACTGAAGCTTTCTTT.

V usage is TRBV12-5 and J usage is TRBJ1-2; D may be TRBD1 (6 bases). The V end was cut by 0 bases, the J end by 5 bases, with 13 bases between. Germline assignment: CDR1 LGHNT and CDR2 FRNRAP. The CDR3 is 15 amino acids. In DNA form, the CDR3 reads TGTGCTAGTGGTTTGGTAGGGGGGGATGAGTATGGCTACACCTTC. Translated, it gives CASGLVGGDEYGYTF.

The V call is TRBV5-8, the J call TRBJ1-4, with a possible D match to TRBD1 (6 bases). This CDR3 contains 17 residues. The V gene's germline CDR1 is SGHTS and CDR2 YDEGEE. Trimming stripped 3 bases from V and 0 bases from J, with 15 bases between. This CDR3 is CASSSLRGQTTNEKLFF. In DNA form, the CDR3 reads TGTGCCAGCAGCTCATTGAGGGGACAAACAACTAATGAAAAACTGTTTTTT.

CDR3 region: CASSQEVSGTALRDSNQPQHF. CDR3 nucleotides: TGCGCCAGCAGCCAAGAAGTCTCTGGGACGGCCCTTAGGGATAGCAATCAGCCCCAGCATTTT. V usage is TRBV4-3 and J usage is TRBJ1-5; maybe TRBD1 (5 bases). Germline assignment: CDR1 LGHNA and CDR2 YSLEER. The CDR3 has 21 amino acids. V gave up 0 bases and J gave up 0 bases, with 24 bases separating them.

Only one count was recorded for this clone. This sequence joins TRBV29-1 and TRBJ1-1; no reliable D call. CDR3 length: 13 residues. Germline CDR1 is SQVTM and CDR2 is ANQGSEA. With 6 bases removed from V and 0 bases from J, the gap between germline ends came to 11 bases. The DNA of the CDR3 is TGCAGCGTAGAAAGAACCATGAACACTGAAGCTTTCTTT. Translation gives CSVERTMNTEAFF.

The chain recombines TRBV19 with TRBJ2-1; tentative D call: TRBD2 (7 bases). The V gene's germline CDR1 is LNHDA and CDR2 SQIVND (reference sequence). Trimming cost V 3 bases and J 3 bases, with 12 bases left between them. The CDR3 sequence is 15 residues long. CDR3 protein: CASSMGAGDYNEQFF. The CDR3, as DNA: TGTGCCAGTAGTATGGGGGCGGGAGACTACAATGAGCAGTTCTTC. Combining the CDR3 with reference TRBV19 and TRBJ2-1 gives the whole variable domain DGGITQSPKYLFRKEGQNVTLSCEQNLNHDAMYWYRQDPGQGLRLIYYSQIVNDFQKGDIAEGYSVSREKKESFPLTVTSAQKNPTAFYLCASSMGAGDYNEQFFGPGTRLTVL.

The chain combines TRBV2 with TRBJ1-2; 7 bases agree with TRBD1. CDR1 SNHLY and CDR2 FYNNEI come from the germline V gene. This CDR3 spans 15 amino acids. Germline trimming cut 6 bases from V and 0 bases from J; bases unmatched to any gene: 7. The CDR3 DNA reads as TGTGCCAGCAGAACGCCGGGACAGCCTAACTATGGCTACACCTTC. Protein sequence: CASRTPGQPNYGYTF.

This chain uses TRBV18 with TRBJ1-2, with no clear D. Germline-derived CDR1 and CDR2 are KGHSH and LQKENI. With 4 bases removed from V and 3 bases from J, the gap between germline ends came to 15 bases. The CDR3 is 15 amino acids. In DNA form, the CDR3 reads TGTGCCAGCTCACGACGGGCCTTTAGGGACTATGGCTACACCTTC. Protein product: CASSRRAFRDYGYTF.

This chain connects TRBV18 to TRBJ2-1; 7 positions match TRBD1. Per germline, CDR1 KGHSH and CDR2 LQKENI. This CDR3 has 16 amino acids. With 0 bases clipped from V and 7 bases from J, the junction kept 9 bases outside the gene matches. CDR3 bases: TGTGCCAGCTCACCACCGGGACAGCCCCCCGGAAATGAGCAGTTCTTC. It is translated as CASSPPGQPPGNEQFF. The whole variable domain, remainder taken from reference TRBV18 and TRBJ2-1, is NAGVMQNPRHLVRRRGQEARLRCSPMKGHSHVYWYRQLPEEGLKFMVYLQKENIIDESGMPKERFSAEFPKEGPSILRIQQVVRGDSAAYFCASSPPGQPPGNEQFFGPGTRLTVL.

The chain combines TRBV18 with TRBJ2-6; TRBD1 matches 11 bases. CDR3 length: 15 amino acids. Trimming cost V 4 bases and J 12 bases; bases outside gene matches: 8. Germline-derived CDR1 and CDR2 are KGHSH and LQKENI. The CDR3 protein is CASSHTWTGGLVLTF. The CDR3 coding sequence is TGTGCCAGCTCACACACTTGGACAGGGGGCCTCGTCCTGACTTTC.

About this clone: The sample holds other DNA sequences that translate to the same CDR3. The V call is TRBV10-3, the J call TRBJ1-1; 9 bases fit TRBD1. V dropped 5 bases and J dropped 1; count of bases not matched to a gene: 2. In germline, CDR1 is ENHRY, CDR2 SYGVKD. The CDR3 runs to 14 residues. In DNA form, the CDR3 reads TGTGCCATCAGTCCGGGACAGGGGAACACTGAAGCTTTCTTT. It yields the protein CAISPGQGNTEAFF.

The chain joins TRBV5-6 to TRBJ1-3; D is possibly TRBD1 (5 bases). CDR3 length equals 17 residues. The germline V and J ends were trimmed by 7 bases and 0 bases, with 20 bases remaining between them. The germline CDR1 and CDR2 sequences are SGHDT and YYEEEE. The CDR3 nucleotides read TGTGCCAGCTCACTCCTAGGGACGTCCGGCTCTGGAAACACCATATATTTT. Translated, it gives CASSLLGTSGSGNTIYF.

The chain joins TRBV11-3 to TRBJ1-3, with D unclear. V was cut by 5 bases and J by 3 bases, with 8 bases left in between. The CDR3 spans 13 residues. CDR1 and CDR2 from the germline V gene are SGHNT and YENEEA. The CDR3 is CASSPKVGNTIYF. CDR3 DNA sequence: TGTGCCAGCAGCCCAAAAGTTGGAAACACCATATATTTT.

The CDR3 spells CASSSTTGSNYGYTF. CDR3 nucleotides: TGTGCCAGCAGTAGTACAACGGGGTCCAACTATGGCTACACCTTC. The J gene is TRBJ1-2, the V gene TRBV6-6; D is unresolved. Germline V gene lookup returns CDR1 MNHNY and CDR2 SVGAGI (reference sequence). There are 15 residues in the CDR3. The V and J ends lost 5 bases and 2 bases respectively, with 15 bases between them.

This chain links TRBV5-1 with TRBJ2-1, with TRBD2 identical over 8 bases. CDR3 length: 15 amino acids. V shed 0 bases, J shed 6 bases, and the junction held 5 bases outside the gene matches. Germline V gene sequence: CDR1 SGHRS, CDR2 YFSETQ. CDR3: CASSLAAGDLNEQFF. The CDR3 DNA reads TGCGCCAGCAGCTTGGCAGCGGGGGACCTCAATGAGCAGTTCTTC.

V and J are TRBV6-5 and TRBJ2-7, with 7 bases aligning to TRBD1. The junction had 3 bases not matched to a gene; V was cut back by 6 bases and J by 1 base. Germline CDR1 MNHEY, CDR2 SVGAGI. The CDR3 has 13 amino acids. DNA of the CDR3: TGTGCCAGCAGGAGGGGGCCATCCTACGAGCAGTACTTC. Translating it yields CASRRGPSYEQYF.

V is TRBV7-2 and J is TRBJ2-3; D is ambiguous. Germline V gene sequence: CDR1 SGHTA, CDR2 FQGNSA. The V gene lost 5 bases and the J gene lost 2 bases, with 14 bases spanning the gap. There are 15 residues in the CDR3. For the CDR3, the DNA is TGTGCCAGCAGCCCGCCGGAACTAAACACAGATACGCAGTATTTT. It yields the protein CASSPPELNTDTQYF. The full variable domain, in which reference TRBV7-2 and TRBJ2-3 provide the parts outside the CDR3, is GAGVSQSPSNKVTEKGKDVELRCDPISGHTALYWYRQSLGQGLEFLIYFQGNSAPDKSGLPSDRFSAERTGGSVSTLTIQRTQQEDSAVYLCASSPPELNTDTQYFGPGTRLTVL.

The chain carries TRBV28 and TRBJ2-2, with a weak D call TRBD2 (6 bases). The V gene's germline CDR1 is MDHEN and CDR2 SYDVKM. The CDR3 totals 13 residues. V was clipped by 1 base and J by 6 bases, with 6 bases between them. In DNA form, the CDR3 reads TGTGCCAGCAGTTTATTAGCGGCCGGGGAGCTGTTTTTT. Encoded protein: CASSLLAAGELFF.